This TCR beta chain came from a study of blood T cell repertoires in COVID-19. About the research overall: Italy, Spain and the United States were the sources of the convalescent and acute COVID-19 samples.

Germline CDR1 reads KGHSY; CDR2 reads FQNENV. This CDR3 comprises 14 residues. V lost 2 bases and J lost 5, with 10 bases in between. Original data processing: Amplification of reference gene primers provided the estimated nucleated cell counts. TCRdb keeps only in-frame clones here, not all; method: immunoSEQ multiplex PCR. Clonal size and the V and J genes are those of that table, whereas D and trimming came from the DNA. This sample has 470,000 or so clones, with nearly 90% found just once. The TCR originated in a woman between 18 and 29 years old with acute COVID-19. Sequencing was performed on PBMCs or T cells enriched from blood (not recorded which). The chain combines TRBV16 with TRBJ1-5; D gene unclear. CDR3 sequence: CASSQTTRDQPQHF. The CDR3 region has the DNA TGTGCCAGCAGCCAAACGACACGAGATCAGCCCCAGCATTTT.